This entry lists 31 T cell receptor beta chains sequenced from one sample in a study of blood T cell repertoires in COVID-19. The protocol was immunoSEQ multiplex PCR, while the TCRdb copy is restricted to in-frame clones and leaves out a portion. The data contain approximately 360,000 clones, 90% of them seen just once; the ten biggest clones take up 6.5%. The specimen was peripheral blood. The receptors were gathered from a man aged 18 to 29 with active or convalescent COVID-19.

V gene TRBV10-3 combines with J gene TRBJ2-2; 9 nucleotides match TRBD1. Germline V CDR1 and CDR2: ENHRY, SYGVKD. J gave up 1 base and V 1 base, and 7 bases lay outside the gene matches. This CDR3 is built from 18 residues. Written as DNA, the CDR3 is TGTGCCATCAGTGAGTTTTTGACAGGGGGTGTGAACACCGGGGAGCTGTTTTTT. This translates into CAISEFLTGGVNTGELFF.

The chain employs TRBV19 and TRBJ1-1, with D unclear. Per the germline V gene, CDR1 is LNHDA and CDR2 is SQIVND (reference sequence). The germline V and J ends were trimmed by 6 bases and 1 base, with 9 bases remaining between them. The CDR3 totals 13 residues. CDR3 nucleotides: TGTGCCAGTAGGAGCGGCAGGAACACTGAAGCTTTCTTT. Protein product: CASRSGRNTEAFF.

The DNA of the CDR3 is TGTGCCAGTAGTATCCAGGGGACTAGCGGAATCGGGGAAGGGCTGTTTTTT. Its translation: CASSIQGTSGIGEGLFF. The chain has TRBV19 and TRBJ2-2, with TRBD2 matching over 11 bases. Per germline, CDR1 LNHDA and CDR2 SQIVND (reference sequence). The CDR3 totals 17 residues. V dropped 3 bases and J dropped 13; count of bases not matched to a gene: 16. Together with reference TRBV19 and TRBJ2-2, the CDR3 gives the full variable domain: DGGITQSPKYLFRKEGQNVTLSCEQNLNHDAMYWYRQDPGQGLRLIYYSQIVNDFQKGDIAEGYSVSREKKESFPLTVTSAQKNPTAFYLCASSIQGTSGIGEGLFFGEGSRLTVL.

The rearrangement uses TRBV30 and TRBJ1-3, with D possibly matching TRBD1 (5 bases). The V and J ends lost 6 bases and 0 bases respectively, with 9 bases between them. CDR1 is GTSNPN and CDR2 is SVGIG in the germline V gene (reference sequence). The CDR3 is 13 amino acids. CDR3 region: CACRTTSGNTIYF. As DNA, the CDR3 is TGTGCCTGCCGGACAACCTCTGGAAACACCATATATTTT.

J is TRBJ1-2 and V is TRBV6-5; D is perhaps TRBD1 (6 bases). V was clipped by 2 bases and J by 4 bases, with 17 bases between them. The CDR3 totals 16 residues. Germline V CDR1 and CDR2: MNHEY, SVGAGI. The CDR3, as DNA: TGTGCCAGCAGTTACCTCCTCGGGGGGACAAGCTATGGCTACACCTTC. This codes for CASSYLLGGTSYGYTF.

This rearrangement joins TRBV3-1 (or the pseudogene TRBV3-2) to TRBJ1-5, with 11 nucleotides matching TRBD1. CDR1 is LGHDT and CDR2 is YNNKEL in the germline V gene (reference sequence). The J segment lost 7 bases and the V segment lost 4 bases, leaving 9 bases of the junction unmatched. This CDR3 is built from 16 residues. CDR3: CASSPGSGTGGQPQHF. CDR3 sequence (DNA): TGTGCCAGCAGCCCGGGTTCCGGGACAGGGGGGCAGCCCCAGCATTTT.

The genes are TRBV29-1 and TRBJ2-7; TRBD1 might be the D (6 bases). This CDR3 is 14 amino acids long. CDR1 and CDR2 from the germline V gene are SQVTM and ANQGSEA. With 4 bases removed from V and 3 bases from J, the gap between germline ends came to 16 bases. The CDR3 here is CSVAEGSGDYEQYF. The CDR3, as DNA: TGCAGCGTTGCTGAGGGGTCAGGGGACTACGAGCAGTACTTC.

CDR3: CASSYSPGVSSYEQYF. The CDR3 coding sequence is TGTGCCAGCAGTTACTCTCCGGGAGTTAGCTCCTACGAGCAGTACTTC. This sequence joins TRBV6-6 and TRBJ2-7; D might be TRBD2 (6 bases). This CDR3 has 16 amino acids. Between the trimmed V and J ends, which lost 0 bases and 0 bases, there was a span of 12 bases. Germline CDR1 MNHNY, CDR2 SVGAGI (reference sequence).

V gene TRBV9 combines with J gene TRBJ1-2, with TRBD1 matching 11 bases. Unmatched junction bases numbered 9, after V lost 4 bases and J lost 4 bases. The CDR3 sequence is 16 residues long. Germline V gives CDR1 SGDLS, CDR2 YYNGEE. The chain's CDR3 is CASSTSGQGAGYGYTF. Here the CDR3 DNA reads TGTGCCAGCAGCACCTCAGGACAGGGGGCTGGCTATGGCTACACCTTC.

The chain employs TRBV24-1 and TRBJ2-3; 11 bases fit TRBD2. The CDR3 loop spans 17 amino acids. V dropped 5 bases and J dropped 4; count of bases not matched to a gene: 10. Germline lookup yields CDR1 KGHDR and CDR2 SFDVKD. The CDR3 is CATSAGASGRTPDTQYF. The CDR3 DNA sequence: TGTGCCACCAGTGCTGGGGCTAGCGGGAGGACCCCAGATACGCAGTATTTT.

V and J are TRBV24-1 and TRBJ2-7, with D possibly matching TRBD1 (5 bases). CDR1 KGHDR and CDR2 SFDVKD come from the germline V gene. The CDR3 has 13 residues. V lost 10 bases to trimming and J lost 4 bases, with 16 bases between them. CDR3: CATNTPGKYEQYF. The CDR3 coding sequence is TGTGCCACTAACACCCCAGGGAAGTACGAGCAGTACTTC.

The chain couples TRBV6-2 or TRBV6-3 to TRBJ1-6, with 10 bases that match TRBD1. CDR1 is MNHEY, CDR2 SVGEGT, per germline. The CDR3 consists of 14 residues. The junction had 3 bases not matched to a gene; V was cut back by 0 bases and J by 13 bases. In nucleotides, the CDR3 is TGTGCCAGCAGTTACTCGGGACAGGGGATGCCCCTCCACTTT. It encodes CASSYSGQGMPLHF.

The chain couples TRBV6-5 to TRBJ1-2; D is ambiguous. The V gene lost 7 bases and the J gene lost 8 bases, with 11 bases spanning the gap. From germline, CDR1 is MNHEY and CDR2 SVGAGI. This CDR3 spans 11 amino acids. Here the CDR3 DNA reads TGTGCCAGCACGCGGGGAGAGGGCTACACCTTC. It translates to CASTRGEGYTF.

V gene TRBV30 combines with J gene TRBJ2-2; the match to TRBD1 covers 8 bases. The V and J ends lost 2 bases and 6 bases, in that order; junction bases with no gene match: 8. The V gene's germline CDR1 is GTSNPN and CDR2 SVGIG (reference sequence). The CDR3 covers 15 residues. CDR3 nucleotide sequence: TGTGCCTGGAGTCTACAGGACAGGGACCCCGGGGAGCTGTTTTTT. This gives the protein CAWSLQDRDPGELFF.

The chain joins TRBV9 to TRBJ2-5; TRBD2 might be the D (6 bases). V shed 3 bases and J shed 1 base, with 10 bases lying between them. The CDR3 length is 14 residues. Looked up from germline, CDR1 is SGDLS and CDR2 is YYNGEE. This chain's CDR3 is CASSGSGVQETQYF. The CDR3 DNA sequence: TGTGCCAGCAGCGGATCGGGGGTCCAAGAGACCCAGTACTTC.

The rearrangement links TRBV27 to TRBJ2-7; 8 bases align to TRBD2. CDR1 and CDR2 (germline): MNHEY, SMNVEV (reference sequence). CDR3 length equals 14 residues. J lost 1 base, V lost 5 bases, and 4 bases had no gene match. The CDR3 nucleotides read TGTGCCAGCAGTCTCACTAGCGGTTCCTACGAGCAGTACTTC. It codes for CASSLTSGSYEQYF.

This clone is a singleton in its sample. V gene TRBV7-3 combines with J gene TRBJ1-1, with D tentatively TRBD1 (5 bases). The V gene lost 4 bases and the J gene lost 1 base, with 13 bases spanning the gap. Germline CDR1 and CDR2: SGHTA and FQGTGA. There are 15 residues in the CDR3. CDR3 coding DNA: TGTGCCAGCAGCTCGTTGACAGCCCCGAACACTGAAGCTTTCTTT. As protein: CASSSLTAPNTEAFF.

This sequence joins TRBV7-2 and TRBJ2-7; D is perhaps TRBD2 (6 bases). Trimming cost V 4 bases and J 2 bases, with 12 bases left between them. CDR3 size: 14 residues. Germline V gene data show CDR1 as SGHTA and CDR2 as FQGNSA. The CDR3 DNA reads TGTGCCAGCAGCTGGACGGGAGCCGCCTACGAGCAGTACTTC. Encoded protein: CASSWTGAAYEQYF.

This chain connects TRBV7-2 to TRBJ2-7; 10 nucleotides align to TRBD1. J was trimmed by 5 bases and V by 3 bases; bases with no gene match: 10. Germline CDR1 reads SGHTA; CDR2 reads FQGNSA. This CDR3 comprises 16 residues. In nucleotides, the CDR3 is TGTGCCAGCAGCTTTAGTTCCGGGACAGGGGACCACGAGCAGTACTTC. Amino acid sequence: CASSFSSGTGDHEQYF.

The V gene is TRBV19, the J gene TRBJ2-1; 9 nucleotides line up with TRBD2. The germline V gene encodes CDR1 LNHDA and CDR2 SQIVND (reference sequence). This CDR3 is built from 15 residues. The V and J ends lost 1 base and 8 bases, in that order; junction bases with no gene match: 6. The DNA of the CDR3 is TGTGCCAGTAGTATAGGTGGCGGGGGGGCCGATGAGCAGTTCTTC. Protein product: CASSIGGGGADEQFF.

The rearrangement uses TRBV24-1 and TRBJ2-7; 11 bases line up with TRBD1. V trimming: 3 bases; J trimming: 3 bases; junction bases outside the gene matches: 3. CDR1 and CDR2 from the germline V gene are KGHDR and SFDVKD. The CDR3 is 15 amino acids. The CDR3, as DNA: TGTGCCACCAGTGATACCGGGACAGGGGGCTACGAGCAGTACTTC. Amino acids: CATSDTGTGGYEQYF.

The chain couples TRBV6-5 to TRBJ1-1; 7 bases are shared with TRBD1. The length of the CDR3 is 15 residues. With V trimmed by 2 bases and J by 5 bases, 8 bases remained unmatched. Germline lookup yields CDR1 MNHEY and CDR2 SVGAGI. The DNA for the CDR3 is TGTGCCAGCAGTTACACCCCGACAGGGAGGACTGAAGCTTTCTTT. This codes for CASSYTPTGRTEAFF.

In DNA form, the CDR3 reads TGTGCCAGCAGCGTAGCAACTAGCGAACACTACGAGCAGTACTTC. Its translation is CASSVATSEHYEQYF. This chain connects TRBV9 to TRBJ2-7, with TRBD2 matching over 7 bases. This CDR3 has 15 residues. J gave up 3 bases and V 0 bases, and 6 bases lay outside the gene matches. Germline CDR1 is SGDLS and CDR2 is YYNGEE.

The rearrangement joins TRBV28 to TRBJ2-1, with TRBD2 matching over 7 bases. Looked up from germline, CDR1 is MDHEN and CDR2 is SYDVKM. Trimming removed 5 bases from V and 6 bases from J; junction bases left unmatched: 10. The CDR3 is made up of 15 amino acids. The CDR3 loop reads CASSPGGRGSNEQFF. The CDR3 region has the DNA TGTGCCAGCAGTCCCGGGGGGAGGGGATCCAATGAGCAGTTCTTC.

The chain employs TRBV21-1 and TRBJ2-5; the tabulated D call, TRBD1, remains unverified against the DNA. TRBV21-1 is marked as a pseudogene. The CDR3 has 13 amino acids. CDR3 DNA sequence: TGTGCCAGCACCCTCACAGGGTTGGAGACCCAGTACTTC. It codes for CASTLTGLETQYF.

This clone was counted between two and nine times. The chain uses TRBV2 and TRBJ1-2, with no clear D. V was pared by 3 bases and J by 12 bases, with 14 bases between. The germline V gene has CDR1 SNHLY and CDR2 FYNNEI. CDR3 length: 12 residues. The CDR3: CASSDRGLQDTF. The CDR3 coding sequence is TGTGCCAGCAGTGACCGCGGGCTCCAGGACACCTTC.

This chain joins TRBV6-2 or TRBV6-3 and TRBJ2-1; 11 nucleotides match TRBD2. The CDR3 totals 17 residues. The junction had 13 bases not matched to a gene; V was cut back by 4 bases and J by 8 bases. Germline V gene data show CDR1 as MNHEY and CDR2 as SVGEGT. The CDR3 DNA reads TGTGCCAGCAGTTTCGTAGCGGGAGGGCCGGTGGTAGATGAGCAGTTCTTC. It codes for CASSFVAGGPVVDEQFF.

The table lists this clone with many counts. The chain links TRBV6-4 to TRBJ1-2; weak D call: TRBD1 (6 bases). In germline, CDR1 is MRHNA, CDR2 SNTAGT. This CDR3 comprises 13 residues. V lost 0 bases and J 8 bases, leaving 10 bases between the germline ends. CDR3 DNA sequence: TGTGCCAGCAGTGACTCGCCAGGGGAAGGCTACACCTTC. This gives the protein CASSDSPGEGYTF.

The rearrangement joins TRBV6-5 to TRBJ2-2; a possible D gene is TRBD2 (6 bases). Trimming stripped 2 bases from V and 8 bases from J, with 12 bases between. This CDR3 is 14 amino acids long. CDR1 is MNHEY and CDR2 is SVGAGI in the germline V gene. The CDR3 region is CASSYVGGLGELFF. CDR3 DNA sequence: TGTGCCAGCAGTTACGTCGGGGGTTTGGGGGAGCTGTTTTTT.

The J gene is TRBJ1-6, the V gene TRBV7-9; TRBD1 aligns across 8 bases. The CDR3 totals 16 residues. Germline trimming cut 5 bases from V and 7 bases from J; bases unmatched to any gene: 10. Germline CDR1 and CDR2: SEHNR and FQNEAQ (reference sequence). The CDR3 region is CASSAGQGFWNSPLHF. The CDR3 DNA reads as TGTGCCAGCAGCGCCGGACAGGGTTTTTGGAATTCACCCCTCCACTTT.

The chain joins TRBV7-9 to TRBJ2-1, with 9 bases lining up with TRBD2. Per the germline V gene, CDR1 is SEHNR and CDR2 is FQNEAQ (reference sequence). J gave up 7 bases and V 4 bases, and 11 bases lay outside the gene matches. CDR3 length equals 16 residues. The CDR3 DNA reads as TGTGCCAGCAGCTGGGCTGGTAGCGGGAGAGGGAATGAGCAGTTCTTC. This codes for CASSWAGSGRGNEQFF.